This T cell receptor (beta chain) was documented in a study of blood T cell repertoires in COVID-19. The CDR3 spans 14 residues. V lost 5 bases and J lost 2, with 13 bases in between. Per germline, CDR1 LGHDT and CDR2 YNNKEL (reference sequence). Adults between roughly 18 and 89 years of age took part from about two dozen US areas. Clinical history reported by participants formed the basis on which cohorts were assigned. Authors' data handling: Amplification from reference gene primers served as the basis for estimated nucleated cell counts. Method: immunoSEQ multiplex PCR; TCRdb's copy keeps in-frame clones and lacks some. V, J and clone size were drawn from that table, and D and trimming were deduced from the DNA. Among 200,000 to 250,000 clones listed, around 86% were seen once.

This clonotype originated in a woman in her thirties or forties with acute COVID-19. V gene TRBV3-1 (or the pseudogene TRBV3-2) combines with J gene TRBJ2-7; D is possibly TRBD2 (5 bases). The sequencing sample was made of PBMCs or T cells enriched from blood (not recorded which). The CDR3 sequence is CASSNGPGTYEQYF. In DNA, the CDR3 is TGTGCCAGCAGCAACGGGCCGGGGACCTACGAGCAGTACTTC.